This TCR beta chain was observed in a study of response to subunit inactivated influenza vaccine. The study, taken as a whole, reports: Authors suggested each seasonal influenza vaccination recruits few new T cells.

MiXCR was run by TCRdb on the RT-PCR reads, yielding one entry per CDR3 protein. This sample has approximately 480,000 distinct CDR3 sequences, with roughly 11% found just once. This clonotype has more than one count but fewer than ten. Antigen: not known. CDR3 length equals 15 residues. V was cut by 3 bases and J by 5 bases, with 19 bases left in between. The germline CDR1 and CDR2 sequences are SQVTM and ANQGSEA. This clonotype was obtained from a man aged 45 to 65 who received an inactivated influenza vaccine. The chain employs TRBV29-1 and TRBJ2-5, with D perhaps matching TRBD1 or TRBD2 (5 bases each). The specimen was PBMCs from blood, collected about 40 days after vaccination. CDR3 loop: CSVDPLAEEGETQYF. DNA of the CDR3: TGCAGCGTTGATCCCCTAGCTGAAGAGGGGGAGACCCAGTACTTC. The whole variable domain, filled in from reference TRBV29-1 and TRBJ2-5, reads SAVISQKPSRDICQRGTSLTIQCQVDSQVTMMFWYRQQPGQSLTLIATANQGSEATYESGFVIDKFPISRPNLTFSTLTVSNMSPEDSSIYLCSVDPLAEEGETQYFGPGTRLLVL.